A single sample gave rise to the 10 T cell receptor beta chains below, sequenced in a study of vaccination and CD4 T cells after COVID-19. Which antigens these TCRs recognize remains unknown. Treatment reported: roughly 11-day PBMC culture with coronavirus spike peptide pools or control peptides (ViraFEST assay). CD4+ T lymphocytes from the unexposed donor were collected before the COVID-19 pandemic (2011-2018). Sequencing of DNA taken from cultured CD4+ T cells relied on the Oncomine TCR Beta short-read assay. Each CDR3 protein gets one entry after TCRdb re-called the PCR reads with MiXCR. This sample has 6,500 to 10,000 distinct CDR3 sequences, with approximately 51% found just once. Sequencing was performed on CD4+ T cells from blood, cultured in vitro. These receptors were taken from a human donor in good health.

The CDR3 nucleotides read TGCGCCAGCAGCTACGTAGCGGGAGGGGTATATGAGCAGTTCTTC. As protein: CASSYVAGGVYEQFF. This chain links TRBV5-1 with TRBJ2-1; 11 nucleotides match TRBD2. The CDR3 totals 15 residues. Germline trimming cut 3 bases from V and 8 bases from J; bases unmatched to any gene: 7. In germline, CDR1 is SGHRS, CDR2 YFSETQ.

This clonotype appeared a single time. The chain is built from TRBV24-1 and TRBJ1-5, with D possibly matching TRBD1 (5 bases). This CDR3 spans 15 amino acids. Germline CDR1 and CDR2: KGHDR and SFDVKD. V was pared by 0 bases and J by 5 bases, with 10 bases between. The CDR3 DNA is TGTGCCACCAGTGATTTGGACAGAACGGATCAGCCCCAGCATTTT. It codes for CATSDLDRTDQPQHF.

The chain joins TRBV6-5 to TRBJ1-1, with D uncertain. The germline V gene encodes CDR1 MNHEY and CDR2 SVGAGI. V shed 2 bases and J shed 2 bases, with 9 bases lying between them. This CDR3 region has 14 residues. CDR3 DNA sequence: TGTGCCAGCAGTTACGGTCAGGCCAACACTGAAGCTTTCTTT. The encoded protein is CASSYGQANTEAFF.

The chain links TRBV7-2 to TRBJ1-1, with TRBD1 matching 10 bases. Per germline, CDR1 SGHTA and CDR2 FQGNSA. The V and J ends lost 4 bases and 6 bases, in that order; junction bases with no gene match: 11. The CDR3 is 16 amino acids. The CDR3 nucleotides read TGTGCCAGCAGCTCAAGGGGGGGACAGGGGTCGTCTGAAGCTTTCTTT. The encoded protein is CASSSRGGQGSSEAFF. The full variable domain, completed using reference TRBV7-2 and TRBJ1-1, is GAGVSQSPSNKVTEKGKDVELRCDPISGHTALYWYRQSLGQGLEFLIYFQGNSAPDKSGLPSDRFSAERTGGSVSTLTIQRTQQEDSAVYLCASSSRGGQGSSEAFFGQGTRLTVV.

V is TRBV6-2 or TRBV6-3 and J is TRBJ2-2; perhaps D is TRBD1 or TRBD2 (5 bases each). Trimming cost V 6 bases and J 4 bases, with 15 bases left between them. Germline V lookup: CDR1 MNHEY, CDR2 SVGEGT. The CDR3 is 15 amino acids. CDR3 loop: CASSSRLGTTGELFF. The CDR3 DNA reads TGTGCCAGCAGCTCACGTCTGGGGACCACCGGGGAGCTGTTTTTT.

There are a few counts of this clonotype. V gene TRBV7-9 combines with J gene TRBJ2-7; tentative D call: TRBD1 (6 bases). Trimming took off 5 bases at V and 5 bases at J, with 16 bases between the two ends. The CDR3 extends over 14 amino acids. Per germline, CDR1 SEHNR and CDR2 FQNEAQ (reference sequence). CDR3 residues: CASSAWDIRDEQYF. The CDR3 DNA is TGTGCCAGCAGCGCATGGGACATCCGGGACGAGCAGTACTTC.

The genes are TRBV12-3 or TRBV12-4 and TRBJ2-7; 7 positions agree with TRBD1. Germline trimming cut 5 bases from V and 4 bases from J; bases unmatched to any gene: 8. There are 14 residues in the CDR3. The CDR3 region is CASSPQGIRYEQYF. The CDR3 region has the DNA TGTGCCAGCAGTCCACAGGGGATAAGGTACGAGCAGTACTTC.

The chain couples TRBV6-5 to TRBJ1-1; 7 bases are a match to TRBD1. V shed 4 bases and J 3 bases; nucleotides not matched to a gene: 5. CDR3 length: 14 amino acids. Germline V lookup: CDR1 MNHEY, CDR2 SVGAGI. In DNA form, the CDR3 reads TGTGCCAGCAGTTCGGCGACAGGGTACACTGAAGCTTTCTTT. Encoded protein: CASSSATGYTEAFF.

This chain joins TRBV19 and TRBJ2-7, with TRBD2 identical over 8 bases. The CDR3 consists of 15 residues. Germline V gives CDR1 LNHDA, CDR2 SQIVND (reference sequence). J lost 7 bases, V lost 1 base, and 9 bases had no gene match. CDR3 sequence: CASSIAGAGAAEQYF. The CDR3 DNA is TGTGCCAGTAGTATAGCAGGAGCGGGAGCGGCTGAGCAGTACTTC. The whole variable domain, filled in from reference TRBV19 and TRBJ2-7, reads DGGITQSPKYLFRKEGQNVTLSCEQNLNHDAMYWYRQDPGQGLRLIYYSQIVNDFQKGDIAEGYSVSREKKESFPLTVTSAQKNPTAFYLCASSIAGAGAAEQYFGPGTRLTVT.

The chain joins TRBV6-1 to TRBJ2-3; 10 positions agree with TRBD2. J lost 2 bases, V lost 6 bases, and 5 bases had no gene match. The CDR3 covers 15 residues. Germline values: CDR1 MNHNS, CDR2 SASEGT. This chain's CDR3 is CASSHSGGTTDTQYF. CDR3 DNA: TGTGCCAGCAGCCATAGCGGGGGGACCACAGATACGCAGTATTTT.